Listed here are 5 T cell receptor beta chains from one sample, sequenced in a study of PD-1 blockade in classical Hodgkin lymphoma (dated by TCRdb to the early 2020s). This specimen's time point label, per the study, means: cycle 4 day 1 (C4D1), after more than five weeks of nivolumab. Relapse after autologous stem cell transplantation had occurred in all trial patients, and cohorts A, B and C were distinguished by prior brentuximab vedotin exposure. Library method: the immunoSEQ multiplex PCR assay. TCRdb re-hosts the immuneACCESS table, in-frame sequences only. Its copies lack some clones; in the studies checked, an unresolved V gene accounts for under half of them, and the cause for the rest is not known. The sample table holds about 28,000 clones, of which over 75% were seen once. The ten largest clones represent about a sixth of the sample. Sample: peripheral blood mononuclear cells (PBMCs), taken before the fourth cycle of nivolumab. These receptors were collected from a human donor with classical Hodgkin lymphoma.

This clone occurred once. This CDR3 is CASSTPLAGVFHGELFF. In DNA form, the CDR3 reads TGTGCCAGCAGCACGCCACTAGCGGGAGTTTTTCACGGGGAGCTGTTTTTT. This chain links TRBV28 with TRBJ2-2; 11 bases are a match to TRBD2. Germline V gene lookup returns CDR1 MDHEN and CDR2 SYDVKM. V dropped 6 bases and J dropped 7; count of bases not matched to a gene: 13. This CDR3 is 17 amino acids long.

V usage is TRBV4-2 and J usage is TRBJ2-7, with 11 bases lining up with TRBD2. J was trimmed by 3 bases and V by 1 base; bases with no gene match: 5. The CDR3 has 16 amino acids. Per germline, CDR1 LGHNA and CDR2 YNFKEQ. The DNA of the CDR3 is TGTGCCAGCAGCCAAGTCGCGACTAGCGGGGACTACGAGCAGTACTTC. Protein product: CASSQVATSGDYEQYF.

V gene TRBV28 combines with J gene TRBJ2-7; D is unclear. Germline CDR1 MDHEN, CDR2 SYDVKM. V lost 5 bases and J lost 2, with 4 bases in between. CDR3 size: 11 residues. CDR3 region: CASSRTYEQYF. In DNA form, the CDR3 reads TGTGCCAGCAGTAGGACCTACGAGCAGTACTTC.

V is TRBV7-2 and J is TRBJ2-2; the D is unclear. CDR1 is SGHTA and CDR2 is FQGNSA in the germline V gene. This CDR3 comprises 14 residues. The V end lost 10 bases, the J end lost 1 base, and 13 bases lay between the germline ends. This chain's CDR3 is CATTEGLNTGELFF. The CDR3 nucleotides are TGTGCCACCACGGAAGGGTTGAACACCGGGGAGCTGTTTTTT.

The chain is built from TRBV15 and TRBJ2-2, with D hard to call. The V gene lost 0 bases and the J gene lost 3 bases, with 11 bases spanning the gap. Germline CDR1 and CDR2: LNHNV and YYDKDF (reference sequence). This CDR3 has 16 residues. CDR3: CATSRDGLPYTGELFF. As DNA, the CDR3 is TGTGCCACCAGCAGAGATGGTCTACCCTACACCGGGGAGCTGTTTTTT.